The source of this T cell receptor beta chain is a study of T cell responses to AZD1222 COVID-19 vaccine. Turning to the study itself: Combined were second doses at about 4 or about 12 weeks.

Germline CDR1 is MGHDK and CDR2 is SYGVNS. The CDR3 spans 12 residues. Trimming stripped 7 bases from V and 11 bases from J, with 17 bases between. Note on this clone: Antigen: not known.

Profiling relied on immunoSEQ multiplex PCR, and the TCRdb table lists in-frame clones only, not all of them. The sample includes some 140,000 clones, around 93% seen only once; the top ten take roughly 2.8%. Whole-study findings and limits: The reported proportion of spike-specific TCRs targeting unmutated variant regions was nearly half. Regions 160-218 and 743-854 held dominance among vaccine-associated CD4 TCRs, which spanned spike.

The V gene is TRBV25-1, the J gene TRBJ1-1; maybe TRBD1 (6 bases). Sequenced here: peripheral blood, sampled on day 0 of AZD1222 vaccination. This receptor was obtained from an adult in good health. CDR3 in amino acids: CASKGDNLSAFF. Written as DNA, the CDR3 is TGTGCCAGCAAGGGGGACAACTTGAGTGCTTTCTTT.